This TCR beta chain was identified in a study of control samples from healthy donors and cancer patients. Sequenced by immunoSEQ multiplex PCR; TCRdb stores in-frame clones only, minus some. The sample has tens of thousands of clones, approximately 91% seen once; the top ten hold about 9.5%. This clone was detected only once. Germline-derived CDR1 and CDR2 are SGHRS and YFSETQ. The CDR3 covers 15 residues. Trimming pared 4 bases from V and 5 bases from J, leaving 17 bases between. The chain has TRBV5-1 and TRBJ2-3, with D maybe TRBD2 (5 bases). The sequence was collected from a woman aged 50 to 65 with colorectal cancer. The material sequenced was PBMCs. The CDR3 DNA follows: TGCGCCAGCAGCCGAGGGAGCCTGGGAGAAGATACGCAGTATTTT. It specifies CASSRGSLGEDTQYF.